This TCR beta chain is from a study of blood T cell repertoires in COVID-19. Study details: T cells, B-cell-depleted T cells, or PBMCs supplied cDNA or gDNA.

TCRdb's table, derived via immunoSEQ multiplex PCR, lists solely in-frame clones and lacks some. This table has 30,000 to 40,000 clones, roughly 87% appearing once. The CDR3 length is 14 residues. After removal of 5 bases from V and 6 bases from J, the junction contained 7 bases not matched to a gene. CDR1 ENHRY and CDR2 SYGVKD come from the germline V gene. The specimen was peripheral blood. V usage is TRBV10-3 and J usage is TRBJ1-2; 9 nucleotides line up with TRBD1. This clonotype was sampled from a man in his fifties or sixties with acute or convalescent COVID-19. Here the CDR3 reads CAISPDRGLNGYTF. DNA of the CDR3: TGTGCCATCAGTCCTGACAGGGGGTTAAATGGCTACACCTTC.